This entry describes one TCR beta chain. What it binds is not known. This record comes from a study of T cell responses to AZD1222 COVID-19 vaccine. Notes on the study in general: Clonal diversity was possibly underestimated, and the donors were mostly white British, with more females. The peak T cell response came first, and repertoires were sampled only after it. AZD1222 recipients seropositive at baseline numbered only six or seven.

Sequencing used immunoSEQ multiplex PCR; TCRdb keeps in-frame clones, though not all of them. The sample holds 130,000 or so clones, around 94% seen once. This clonotype originated in an adult in good health. Sample: peripheral blood, taken on day 0 of AZD1222 vaccination.

The CDR3 sequence: CASGLDYRGLEAFF. The CDR3 coding sequence is TGTGCTAGTGGTTTGGACTACAGGGGGCTTGAAGCTTTCTTT. The V gene is TRBV12-5, the J gene TRBJ1-1, with TRBD1 matching 9 bases. V gave up 1 base and J gave up 7 bases; unmatched junction bases: 4. Germline-derived CDR1 and CDR2 are LGHNT and FRNRAP. The CDR3 totals 14 residues.